These T cell receptor beta chains were read from a single sample in a study of T cell repertoires in cytomegalovirus infection. Their antigens remain unidentified. TCRdb independently ran MiXCR on the reads; one entry per CDR3 protein. The repertoire holds about 570,000 distinct CDR3 sequences, with just under 40% as singletons. The sequences come from cultured PBMCs, collected from culture after CMV antigen stimulation. Source of these receptors: a human donor in good health (CMV status not recorded). Some clones in this sample may be carry-over from other donors' samples. Each CDR3 is given with its conserved first and last residue. The D gene is left open where the match is weak. Only part of the rows carry a size: once, few, many, or a class if the clone is expanded.

j_gene | d_gene | abundance | v_gene | CDR3aa | CDR3nt
TRBJ2-5 | TRBD1 | - | TRBV20-1 | CSARPPTGVETQYF | TGCAGTGCTAGACCCCCTACAGGGGTTGAGACCCAGTACTTC
TRBJ2-7 | - | few | TRBV9 | CASNFGGGDEQYF | TGTGCCAGCAACTTCGGAGGGGGCGACGAGCAGTACTTC
TRBJ1-1 | TRBD1 | - | TRBV7-9 | CASSSLYRGRTEAFF | TGTGCCAGCAGCTCACTATACAGGGGGAGAACTGAAGCTTTCTTT
TRBJ2-5 | - | - | TRBV6-5 | CASSWGPGLPGETQYF | TGTGCCAGCAGTTGGGGACCGGGACTCCCAGGCGAGACCCAGTACTTC
TRBJ1-5 | - | once | TRBV6-1 | CASSPERTGLGNQPQHF | TGTGCCAGCAGTCCTGAACGCACAGGGTTGGGCAATCAGCCCCAGCATTTT
TRBJ1-3 | - | - | TRBV7-2 | CASGFDRSSGNTIYF | TGTGCCAGCGGCTTCGACCGCTCCTCTGGAAACACCATATATTTT
TRBJ2-3 | TRBD1 | once | TRBV11-2 | CASSLRGQGVVDTQYF | TGTGCCAGCAGCTTAAGAGGACAGGGGGTGGTGGATACGCAGTATTTT
TRBJ2-5 | - | few | TRBV29-1 | CSVEGHPFQETQYF | TGCAGCGTTGAGGGACACCCCTTCCAAGAGACCCAGTACTTC
TRBJ2-1 | TRBD2 | few | TRBV19 | CASREGSGLYNEQFF | TGTGCCAGCCGGGAGGGGAGCGGGTTATACAATGAGCAGTTCTTC
TRBJ2-3 | - | - | TRBV3-1 | CASSQGIKDTQYF | TGTGCCAGCAGCCAAGGGATAAAGGATACGCAGTATTTT
TRBJ2-6 | TRBD1 | - | TRBV18 | CASSLGPWDRTFGANVLTF | TGTGCCAGCTCACTCGGGCCGTGGGACAGGACCTTTGGGGCCAACGTCCTGACTTTC
TRBJ2-3 | - | once | TRBV7-9 | CASSPSTELTDTQYF | TGTGCCAGCAGCCCTTCGACAGAACTCACAGATACGCAGTATTTT
TRBJ2-3 | TRBD2 | - | TRBV7-9 | CASSLSSSGGADTQYF | TGTGCCAGCAGCTTAAGTTCTAGCGGGGGAGCGGATACGCAGTATTTT
TRBJ1-1 | TRBD1 | few | TRBV7-2 | CASSSGQGYTEAFF | TGTGCCAGCAGCTCAGGACAGGGGTACACTGAAGCTTTCTTT
TRBJ2-7 | - | few | TRBV6-1 | CASSYGGNEQYF | TGTGCCAGCAGTTACGGAGGGAACGAGCAGTACTTC
TRBJ2-5 | TRBD2 | - | TRBV7-8 | CASSLVRLAGVETQYF | TGTGCCAGCAGCTTAGTCAGGCTAGCGGGGGTGGAGACCCAGTACTTC
TRBJ2-2 | - | few | TRBV7-2 | CASSIILNTGELFF | TGTGCCAGCAGCATAATACTGAACACCGGGGAGCTGTTTTTT